This T cell receptor beta chain was recovered during a study of T-cell reconstitution after alpha-beta-depleted transplantation in children. During its preparation, the TCRbeta library received unique molecular identifiers. MiXCR was run by TCRdb on the PCR reads, yielding one entry per CDR3 protein. Here the sample spans 300,000 to 400,000 distinct CDR3 sequences, roughly 13% being singletons. This clonotype was seen more than once but under ten times. Germline-derived CDR1 and CDR2 are MNHEY and SVGEGT. Trimming took 6 bases from V and 0 from J, leaving 15 bases between them. The CDR3 extends over 15 amino acids.

This receptor was identified in a human donor who donated a stem cell graft to a child with Fanconi anemia. The V and J genes are TRBV6-2 or TRBV6-3 and TRBJ2-7, with D maybe TRBD2 (5 bases). The input for sequencing was PBMCs, taken from the stem cell graft. CDR3 coding DNA: TGTGCCAGCAGCACGAGCGGACTTTACTCCTACGAGCAGTACTTC. Translated: CASSTSGLYSYEQYF.